Following are 15 T cell receptor beta chains from one sample sequenced in a study of neoadjuvant nivolumab and ipilimumab in lung cancer. This table comes from immunoSEQ multiplex PCR, and its TCRdb copy is limited to in-frame clones, with some not included. The data show about 18,000 clones, roughly three quarters seen once. The material was tumor tissue, obtained after neoadjuvant nivolumab, alone or with ipilimumab, at or shortly before surgery. Receptor source: an adult with non-small cell lung cancer.

The chain has TRBV30 and TRBJ2-3; no definite D call. Germline V gives CDR1 GTSNPN, CDR2 SVGIG (reference sequence). This CDR3 is 14 amino acids long. The ends were cut back, 4 bases at V and 2 bases at J, with 13 bases in the middle. DNA for the CDR3: TGTGCCTGGAACTTTCGTACTACCACAGATACGCAGTATTTT. Translation gives CAWNFRTTTDTQYF.

The sample holds one count of this clone. The V call is TRBV4-1, the J call TRBJ1-1, with D perhaps TRBD1 (5 bases). Germline V lookup: CDR1 MGHRA, CDR2 YSYEKL. The CDR3 is 16 amino acids. The germline V and J ends were trimmed by 4 bases and 6 bases, with 21 bases remaining between them. The CDR3 loop reads CASSPYAIRGKAEAFF. For the CDR3, the DNA is TGCGCCAGCAGCCCTTACGCTATAAGGGGCAAGGCTGAAGCTTTCTTT.

The V and J genes are TRBV7-9 and TRBJ2-5; maybe TRBD2 (6 bases). The CDR3 length is 16 residues. Germline CDR1 and CDR2: SEHNR and FQNEAQ (reference sequence). The V and J ends lost 0 bases and 5 bases respectively, with 16 bases between them. The CDR3 DNA reads as TGTGCCAGCAGCTTAGCCGGCTCCCCGGAGGGCGAGACCCAGTACTTC. This gives the protein CASSLAGSPEGETQYF.

J is TRBJ1-1 and V is TRBV2, with 10 bases aligning to TRBD1. Germline CDR1 SNHLY, CDR2 FYNNEI. V lost 6 bases and J lost 4; bases outside the gene matches: 2. CDR3 size: 13 residues. This chain's CDR3 is CASRGTGATEAFF. CDR3 sequence (DNA): TGTGCCAGCAGGGGGACAGGGGCCACTGAAGCTTTCTTT.

The chain uses TRBV2 and TRBJ2-7, with D unresolved. Trimming left V 4 bases short and J 2 bases short, with 6 bases between. This CDR3 comprises 12 residues. Per the germline V gene, CDR1 is SNHLY and CDR2 is FYNNEI. Here the CDR3 DNA reads TGTGCCAGCAGTGTTAACACCTACGAGCAGTACTTC. The encoded protein is CASSVNTYEQYF.

The chain recombines TRBV30 with TRBJ1-2, with no clear D. V gave up 7 bases and J gave up 7 bases, with 16 bases separating them. Germline V lookup: CDR1 GTSNPN, CDR2 SVGIG (reference sequence). The CDR3 contains 12 residues. CDR3 coding DNA: TGTGCCTCTCCCTCGTACGGTTCTGGCTACACCTTC. It is translated as CASPSYGSGYTF. Full variable domain (remainder filled in from reference TRBV30 and TRBJ1-2): SQTIHQWPATLVQPVGSPLSLECTVEGTSNPNLYWYRQAAGRGLQLLFYSVGIGQISSEVPQNLSASRPQDRQFILSSKKLLLSDSGFYLCASPSYGSGYTFGSGTRLTVV.

The chain is built from TRBV4-3 and TRBJ2-3; D is perhaps TRBD1 or TRBD2 (5 bases each). CDR3 size: 15 residues. Per germline, CDR1 LGHNA and CDR2 YSLEER. With 0 bases removed from V and 7 bases from J, the gap between germline ends came to 14 bases. Written as DNA, the CDR3 is TGCGCCAGCAGCCAAGAAGCAGCGAGGGGTTATACGCAGTATTTT. This encodes CASSQEAARGYTQYF.

This chain joins TRBV6-5 and TRBJ2-7; TRBD2 is a possible D gene (7 bases). CDR1 is MNHEY, CDR2 SVGAGI, per germline. The ends were cut back, 6 bases at V and 5 bases at J, with 20 bases in the middle. The CDR3 totals 15 residues. The DNA of the CDR3 is TGTGCCAGCAGGAAAGAGGGGGGGCGGATGAACGAGCAGTACTTC. It is translated as CASRKEGGRMNEQYF.

This clone was detected only once. The rearrangement uses TRBV5-4 and TRBJ2-1; the match to TRBD1 covers 8 bases. Germline assignment: CDR1 SGHNT and CDR2 YYREEE (reference sequence). CDR3 length equals 13 residues. Losses at the gene ends were 6 bases for V and 6 bases for J; bases not matched to a gene: 5. The DNA for the CDR3 is TGTGCCAGCACCGACAGGGGCGGCAATGAGCAGTTCTTC. Protein sequence: CASTDRGGNEQFF.

V and J are TRBV28 and TRBJ2-7; no reliable D call. The length of the CDR3 is 12 residues. Germline CDR1 is MDHEN and CDR2 is SYDVKM. Deletions cut 6 bases from V and 7 bases from J, with 13 bases between. CDR3 sequence: CASSFLVREQYF. In nucleotides, the CDR3 is TGTGCCAGCAGCTTCCTCGTGCGGGAGCAGTACTTC.

The rearrangement joins TRBV5-6 to TRBJ1-2; tentatively, D is TRBD1 (6 bases). CDR1 SGHDT and CDR2 YYEEEE come from the germline V gene. Trimming pared 2 bases from V and 3 bases from J, leaving 17 bases between. This CDR3 contains 16 residues. The DNA of the CDR3 is TGTGCCAGCAGCTTTGGGCAGACGGGGGGGCACTATGGCTACACCTTC. Its protein product is CASSFGQTGGHYGYTF.

This chain joins TRBV29-1 and TRBJ1-1; 7 bases match TRBD1. This CDR3 has 13 residues. Germline values: CDR1 SQVTM, CDR2 ANQGSEA. Unmatched junction bases numbered 3, after V lost 4 bases and J lost 1 base. The DNA for the CDR3 is TGCAGCGTTGCGGACAGGCCGAACACTGAAGCTTTCTTT. It translates to CSVADRPNTEAFF. Full variable domain (missing parts from reference TRBV29-1 and TRBJ1-1): SAVISQKPSRDICQRGTSLTIQCQVDSQVTMMFWYRQQPGQSLTLIATANQGSEATYESGFVIDKFPISRPNLTFSTLTVSNMSPEDSSIYLCSVADRPNTEAFFGQGTRLTVV.

This chain uses TRBV7-8 with TRBJ2-1; 10 bases are shared with TRBD2. This CDR3 comprises 16 residues. Germline CDR1 SGHVS, CDR2 FQNEAQ. The ends lost 4 bases at V and 9 bases at J; junction bases unmatched: 12. DNA for the CDR3: TGTGCCAGCAGCTATCTCCTGTCTAGCGGGAGAGCTGAGCAGTTCTTC. It specifies CASSYLLSSGRAEQFF.

The rearrangement links TRBV27 to TRBJ2-7; D gene uncertain. The CDR3 totals 17 residues. The germline V gene has CDR1 MNHEY and CDR2 SMNVEV (reference sequence). Trimming took off 2 bases at V and 2 bases at J, with 19 bases between the two ends. As DNA, the CDR3 is TGTGCCAGCAGTTTAGAGGCTAGATCAGTGTCTACCTACGAGCAGTACTTC. Translation gives CASSLEARSVSTYEQYF.

This clone has just a few counts. CDR3 nucleotides: TGCAGCGTTTCAAGACAGTACCCTGGGGCCAACGTCCTGACTTTC. Translating gives CSVSRQYPGANVLTF. The chain uses TRBV29-1 and TRBJ2-6; the D gene is possibly TRBD1 (5 bases). The germline gives CDR1 SQVTM, CDR2 ANQGSEA. CDR3 size: 15 residues. V lost 5 bases and J lost 2, with 13 bases in between. Full variable domain (outside the CDR3, taken from reference TRBV29-1 and TRBJ2-6): SAVISQKPSRDICQRGTSLTIQCQVDSQVTMMFWYRQQPGQSLTLIATANQGSEATYESGFVIDKFPISRPNLTFSTLTVSNMSPEDSSIYLCSVSRQYPGANVLTFGAGSRLTVL.